This note documents a single T cell receptor beta chain sequence. No antigen is known for it. The V gene lost 0 bases and the J gene lost 8 bases, with 11 bases spanning the gap. Germline V gene lookup returns CDR1 SGDLS and CDR2 YYNGEE. There are 14 residues in the CDR3. These data originate in a study of cytomegalovirus exposure and HLA in healthy donors. The study ran its PCR with 60 Vbeta and 13 Jbeta primers. Assay used: immunoSEQ multiplex PCR; TCRdb lists only in-frame clones, some missing. The repertoire includes approximately 170,000 clones, 80% of them detected once, and around 4.4% sits in the top ten. Findings and caveats of the study: There were some public TCRs occurring in many donors, but most TCR sequences were rare.

This TCR was recovered from a woman aged 45-65 years in good health and CMV-seropositive. This chain joins TRBV9 and TRBJ1-4; D is uncertain. The material sequenced was PBMCs. CDR3 DNA sequence: TGTGCCAGCAGCGTAGGGAGGGTGCCCGAAAAACTGTTTTTT. Translating gives CASSVGRVPEKLFF.